This is a list of T cell receptor beta chains from one sample in a study of CD8+ T cells in alopecia areata. The method was immunoSEQ multiplex PCR; TCRdb's version includes in-frame clones alone and lacks a portion of them. The sample carries around 180,000 clones, around three fifths recorded once. Source: CD4+ T cells sorted from blood, taken at approximately week 50, from a patient treated with tofacitinib. The source is a human donor with alopecia areata. CDR3s include the opening cysteine and the closing phenylalanine or tryptophan. D genes are given only for firm matches. Where a row states a size, it is once, few, many or the class of an expanded clone; other rows omit it.

V gene,D gene,J gene,clone size,CDR3 DNA,CDR3 protein
TRBV29-1,TRBD1,TRBJ1-2,NA,TGCAGCGTAGATAGGGGACAGTGGTATGGCTACACCTTC,CSVDRGQWYGYTF
TRBV18,TRBD1,TRBJ2-7,NA,TGTGCCAGCTCACCTCCGGGACAGGGGGCTTGGGAGCAGTACTTC,CASSPPGQGAWEQYF
TRBV6-5,NA,TRBJ1-2,once,TGTGCCAGCAGTAACCGCCGGGGAGGCTACACCTTC,CASSNRRGGYTF
TRBV4-3,TRBD1,TRBJ1-5,NA,TGCGCCAGCAGCCAAGGGACAGGGTTTGGCAATCAGCCCCAGCATTTT,CASSQGTGFGNQPQHF
TRBV30,NA,TRBJ2-5,once,TGTGCCTGGGGGGGGTTACAAGAGACCCAGTACTTC,CAWGGLQETQYF
TRBV9,NA,TRBJ2-2,NA,TGTGCCAGCAGTACCCTTGGCCAGGCTCAGAACACCGGGGAGCTGTTTTTT,CASSTLGQAQNTGELFF
TRBV28,NA,TRBJ1-1,few,TGTGCCAGCAGCCCAGGGCACTTGAACACTGAAGCTTTCTTT,CASSPGHLNTEAFF
TRBV20-1,NA,TRBJ2-7,NA,TGCAGTGCACCTAATTGGAACGAGCAGTACTTC,CSAPNWNEQYF
TRBV29-1,TRBD1,TRBJ1-5,NA,TGCAGCGCAAAGGACAGGGGAGACAATCAGCCCCAGCATTTT,CSAKDRGDNQPQHF
TRBV25-1,NA,TRBJ1-2,NA,TGTGCCAGCAGTGAATGGCCCGGGGGCGCTTATGGCTACACCTTC,CASSEWPGGAYGYTF
TRBV4-3,NA,TRBJ1-6,NA,TGCGCCAGCAGCCAAGAAAATACGGATAATTCACCCCTCCACTTT,CASSQENTDNSPLHF
TRBV6-5,TRBD1,TRBJ2-5,NA,TGTGCCAGCCAGACAGGGCCAGGTGGAGAGACCCAGTACTTC,CASQTGPGGETQYF
TRBV9,NA,TRBJ2-7,NA,TGTGCCAGCAGCGTAGCGACAAGCTCCTACGAGCAGTACTTC,CASSVATSSYEQYF
TRBV7-2,NA,TRBJ1-1,NA,TGTGCCAGCAGCCTATACCCCGGGACATTGAACACTGAAGCTTTCTTT,CASSLYPGTLNTEAFF
TRBV15,NA,TRBJ2-7,NA,TGTGCCACCAGCAGAGATCCAGGGCTGTTCTACGAGCAGTACTTC,CATSRDPGLFYEQYF
TRBV29-1,TRBD2,TRBJ2-3,few,TGCAGCGTTCCCGGGACTAGCGTCACAGATACGCAGTATTTT,CSVPGTSVTDTQYF
TRBV18,NA,TRBJ2-5,NA,TGTGCCAGCTTCAGGGGAGTCGGAGAGACCCAGTACTTC,CASFRGVGETQYF
TRBV30,NA,TRBJ2-7,few,TGTGCCTGGAGTGCCCGGGACGGCCAGGCGTTCCGCGAGCAGTACTTC,CAWSARDGQAFREQYF
TRBV4-3,TRBD1,TRBJ1-1,NA,TGCGCCAGCAGCCAAGAGTTAAAGGGGGCAATGAACACTGAAGCTTTCTTT,CASSQELKGAMNTEAFF
TRBV25-1,TRBD1,TRBJ2-3,NA,TGTGCCAGCAGTGGCCCTCCCGGGACAGGGGACCCAGATACGCAGTATTTT,CASSGPPGTGDPDTQYF
TRBV29-1,TRBD1,TRBJ2-7,NA,TGCAGCGTTGTACGGGCAGGGGGCCGCGAGCAGTACTTC,CSVVRAGGREQYF
TRBV29-1,NA,TRBJ1-1,few,TGCAGCGTGGGAGGTTGGAGCACTGAAGCTTTCTTT,CSVGGWSTEAFF
TRBV7-2,NA,TRBJ1-2,NA,TGTGCCAGCAGCTTATGGGCCAGGACAAAACTCTATGGCTACACCTTC,CASSLWARTKLYGYTF
TRBV19,TRBD1,TRBJ1-5,NA,TGTGCCAGTAGTGTGGGACAGGCTAGCAATCAGCCCCAGCATTTT,CASSVGQASNQPQHF
TRBV27,NA,TRBJ2-2,few,TGTGCCAGCAGTTTAAGCTATTGGGCAGGCCGGGGCACCGGGGAGCTGTTTTTT,CASSLSYWAGRGTGELFF
TRBV19,NA,TRBJ1-2,few,TGTGCCAGTAGGCGAGAAGTTAACTATGGCTACACCTTC,CASRREVNYGYTF
TRBV15,TRBD1,TRBJ1-5,once,TGTGCCACCAGCAGAGATAACAGGGGGCAACAGCCCCAGCATTTT,CATSRDNRGQQPQHF
TRBV11-1,NA,TRBJ1-1,NA,TGTGCCAGCAGCTTAGACAGCGTCTCCGAAGCTTTCTTT,CASSLDSVSEAFF
TRBV2,NA,TRBJ2-1,NA,TGTGCCAGCGGGGGAAGCGGGCTCTACAATGAGCAGTTCTTC,CASGGSGLYNEQFF
TRBV5-1,NA,TRBJ2-1,many,TGCGCCAGCAGCCAGGGCCAGGGTGGGAATAATGAGCAGTTCTTC,CASSQGQGGNNEQFF
TRBV29-1,TRBD1,TRBJ1-1,NA,TGCAGCGTGGGGACAGGGGGCGAGAATGAAGCTTTCTTT,CSVGTGGENEAFF
TRBV4-2,TRBD2,TRBJ2-1,few,TGTGCCAGCAGCCAAGTGTCAGCTAGCGGGGGGGCCAATGAGCAGTTCTTC,CASSQVSASGGANEQFF
TRBV29-1,NA,TRBJ2-7,few,TGCAGCGTTAGGTCACAGACGACCTACGAGCAGTACTTC,CSVRSQTTYEQYF
TRBV7-6,NA,TRBJ2-1,few,TGTGCCAGCAGCTTAGGCTTTAGCGGCAATGAGCAGTTCTTC,CASSLGFSGNEQFF
TRBV7-9,NA,TRBJ2-1,NA,TGTGCCAGCAGCCCTAGGGGGGCCGCCTACAATGAGCAGTTCTTC,CASSPRGAAYNEQFF
TRBV5-6,NA,TRBJ1-2,NA,TGTGCCAGCAGCACCCCTTGGGAGCCGATAAACTTC,CASSTPWEPINF
TRBV6-5,NA,TRBJ1-5,many,TGTGCCAGCAGTAAACAGGGAGGGGGTCAGCCCCAGCATTTT,CASSKQGGGQPQHF
TRBV9,TRBD2,TRBJ2-3,NA,TGTGCCAGCAGCCCGAGACCCCTAGCGGGGGCGACGCAGTATTTT,CASSPRPLAGATQYF
TRBV30,TRBD1,TRBJ1-5,NA,TGTGCCTGCTCTCGCCGGGACAGGGGGCCGGATAGCAATCAGCCCCAGCATTTT,CACSRRDRGPDSNQPQHF
TRBV29-1,NA,TRBJ2-7,NA,TGCAGCGTTGAGGGCAGGGACTCCTACGAGCAGTACTTC,CSVEGRDSYEQYF
TRBV29-1,NA,TRBJ2-7,NA,TGCAGCGTTGTTACAGGTAACTACGAGCAGTACTTC,CSVVTGNYEQYF
TRBV30,NA,TRBJ2-6,few,TGTGCCTGGAGTCCACATTTAACTGGGGCCAACGTCCTGACTTTC,CAWSPHLTGANVLTF
TRBV29-1,TRBD1,TRBJ1-2,NA,TGCAGCGGTGACAGGGAATTGACTAACTATGGCTACACCTTC,CSGDRELTNYGYTF
TRBV4-3,NA,TRBJ1-4,NA,TGCGCCAGCTCCCCCCACAAAAATGAAAAACTGTTTTTT,CASSPHKNEKLFF
TRBV30,NA,TRBJ1-2,NA,TGTGCCTGGAGTGTAGGGGGGCTTTTCACCTTC,CAWSVGGLFTF
TRBV10-3,TRBD1,TRBJ1-1,NA,TGTGCCATCAGTGGAGACAGGGGGCAAGCCACTGAAGCTTTCTTT,CAISGDRGQATEAFF
TRBV2,NA,TRBJ1-1,NA,TGTGCCAGCTCGACGACAGGTAGCCCTGAAGCTTTCTTT,CASSTTGSPEAFF
TRBV29-1,TRBD2,TRBJ2-1,once,TGCAGCGTCGTAATAGCGGGGAGCTCCTACAATGAGCAGTTCTTC,CSVVIAGSSYNEQFF
TRBV30,NA,TRBJ1-2,NA,TGTGCCTGCACGGGCGCTCGGGGGCAAGAGTCGGGCTACACCTTC,CACTGARGQESGYTF
TRBV28,TRBD1,TRBJ1-2,NA,TGTGCCAGCAGTTTATACCGGGACAGGGATGGCTACACCTTC,CASSLYRDRDGYTF
TRBV7-9,TRBD1,TRBJ1-1,NA,TGTGCCAGCAGCTTCGACAGGGTCGGAGGCGATGAAGCTTTCTTT,CASSFDRVGGDEAFF
TRBV7-9,TRBD2,TRBJ2-3,few,TGTGCCAGCAGGAAACTAGCGACGTCCACAGATACGCAGTATTTT,CASRKLATSTDTQYF
TRBV7-7,NA,TRBJ2-5,NA,TGTGCCAGCAGCTTAACGGCTCGCTACCAAGAGACCCAGTACTTC,CASSLTARYQETQYF
TRBV5-6,NA,TRBJ2-5,NA,TGTGCCAGCAGCTCCGTCCCGGGCAGGGCAGAGACCCAGTACTTC,CASSSVPGRAETQYF
TRBV5-1,NA,TRBJ2-5,NA,TGCGCCAGCCGGAAGGGGCCGGGAGAGACCCAGTACTTC,CASRKGPGETQYF
TRBV5-1,NA,TRBJ1-2,NA,TGCGCCAGCAGCTCAGGCAGGGATTTGAGCTATGGCTACACCTTC,CASSSGRDLSYGYTF
TRBV30,NA,TRBJ1-1,few,TGTGCCTGGAGTCCCCAAGGGATCAGACCCGAGGGGCGTATGGCTTTCTTT,CAWSPQGIRPEGRMAFF
TRBV2,NA,TRBJ2-3,few,TGTGCCAGCAGTCTCGACAGTTTTACGCAGTATTTT,CASSLDSFTQYF
TRBV7-9,NA,TRBJ1-4,NA,TGTGCCAGCAGCTTAGCGCTGGATGAAGAAAAACTGTTTTTT,CASSLALDEEKLFF